The 16 T cell receptor beta chains presented below share a single source sample, sequenced in a study of Graves' ophthalmopathy and Graves' hyperthyroidism. RNA transcripts were the source from which TCR beta CDR3 regions were amplified. The library came from an HTBI-primed first-round RT-PCR and a second-round multiplex PCR. TCRdb called the multiplex PCR reads again in MiXCR, with one record for every CDR3 protein. The sample has around 660,000 distinct CDR3 sequences, roughly two fifths seen once. What was sequenced was peripheral blood. The receptors were gathered from an adult man with Graves' ophthalmopathy.

This chain connects TRBV25-1 to TRBJ2-5, with 8 positions matching TRBD2. The CDR3 totals 13 residues. Unmatched junction bases numbered 7, after V lost 8 bases and J lost 5 bases. Germline-derived CDR1 and CDR2 are MGHDK and SYGVNS. CDR3 bases: TGTGCCAGCGCCGGGAGGGGAGTTGAGACCCAGTACTTC. This sequence encodes CASAGRGVETQYF.

As for this clonotype: A much larger clone differs from this one at a single base, so this may be a read error. V and J are TRBV10-3 and TRBJ1-2; 8 bases align to TRBD1. The CDR3 spans 13 residues. In germline, CDR1 is ENHRY, CDR2 SYGVKD. V was pared by 5 bases and J by 4 bases, with 3 bases of the junction left unmatched. This CDR3 reads CAISIRGLYGYTF. Written as DNA, the CDR3 is TGTGCCATCAGTATCAGGGGGCTCTATGGCTACACCTTC.

V is TRBV29-1 and J is TRBJ1-1; unclear D gene. The length of the CDR3 is 12 residues. Looked up from germline, CDR1 is SQVTM and CDR2 is ANQGSEA. The CDR3 nucleotides are TGCAGTTTAGGGAGGGCAGCCACTGAAGCTTTCTTT. It translates to CSLGRAATEAFF. The entire variable domain, with the rest obtained from reference TRBV29-1 and TRBJ1-1, is as follows: SAVISQKPSRDICQRGTSLTIQCQVDSQVTMMFWYRQQPGQSLTLIATANQGSEATYESGFVIDKFPISRPNLTFSTLTVSNMSPEDSSIYLCSLGRAATEAFFGQGTRLTVV.

To note about this clonotype: The junction differs from germline at one of its ends, possibly a read error. CDR3 protein: CANSLDQGRYGHTF. CDR3 coding DNA: TGTGCCAACAGCTTAGATCAGGGGAGGTATGGCCACACCTTC. V is TRBV7-2 and J is TRBJ1-2; perhaps TRBD1 as D (6 bases). CDR1 is SGHTA, CDR2 FQGNSA, per germline. The CDR3 consists of 14 residues.

In this sample, this clonotype turned up many times. This chain connects TRBV2 to TRBJ2-7; no reliable D call. The V gene's germline CDR1 is SNHLY and CDR2 FYNNEI. V dropped 4 bases and J dropped 3 bases, with 4 bases sitting between them. The CDR3 covers 11 residues. CDR3 sequence (DNA): TGTGCCAGCAGTGGTCTCTACGAGCAGTACTTC. Residues: CASSGLYEQYF.

The rearrangement joins TRBV24-1 to TRBJ2-2, with TRBD1 identical over 7 bases. This CDR3 spans 14 amino acids. The V segment lost 0 bases and the J segment 9 bases; nucleotides outside the gene matches: 3. Germline V gives CDR1 KGHDR, CDR2 SFDVKD. CDR3 coding DNA: TGTGCCACCAGTGATTTGTACAGGGGCCGGGAGCTGTTTTTT. Amino acids: CATSDLYRGRELFF.

This chain joins TRBV29-1 and TRBJ2-7; D gene unclear. This CDR3 has 10 amino acids. Looked up from germline, CDR1 is SQVTM and CDR2 is ANQGSEA. V lost 7 bases to trimming and J lost 6 bases, with 10 bases between them. This chain's CDR3 is CSGGDGEQYF. The CDR3 DNA sequence: TGCAGCGGGGGTGATGGCGAGCAGTACTTC.

The chain couples TRBV5-1 to TRBJ2-2; 7 nucleotides agree with TRBD1. This CDR3 has 16 amino acids. V gave up 4 bases and J gave up 0 bases; unmatched junction bases: 6. Germline V lookup: CDR1 SGHRS, CDR2 YFSETQ. The CDR3 DNA follows: TGCGCCAGCAGCCCCGGGACAGCCACGAACACCGGGGAGCTGTTTTTT. It is translated as CASSPGTATNTGELFF. Using reference TRBV5-1 and TRBJ2-2 for the parts outside the CDR3, the full variable domain is KAGVTQTPRYLIKTRGQQVTLSCSPISGHRSVSWYQQTPGQGLQFLFEYFSETQRNKGNFPGRFSGRQFSNSRSEMNVSTLELGDSALYLCASSPGTATNTGELFFGEGSRLTVL.

This clonotype was counted many times. The chain carries TRBV4-1 and TRBJ1-2; D unresolved. The germline V gene has CDR1 MGHRA and CDR2 YSYEKL. The CDR3 consists of 14 residues. The V and J ends lost 0 bases and 8 bases respectively, with 13 bases between them. The CDR3 DNA is TGCGCCAGCAGCCAAGATAGGGCAGCTAAGGGCTACACCTTC. It encodes CASSQDRAAKGYTF.

This clonotype was counted ten times or more. This chain uses TRBV4-2 with TRBJ1-1, with 7 positions matching TRBD1. V lost 4 bases and J lost 0; bases outside the gene matches: 5. This CDR3 has 15 amino acids. Germline assignment: CDR1 LGHNA and CDR2 YNFKEQ. CDR3 region: CASSPQGTLNTEAFF. CDR3 DNA: TGTGCCAGCAGCCCACAGGGGACCCTGAACACTGAAGCTTTCTTT.

The rearrangement links TRBV20-1 to TRBJ1-1; TRBD1 matches at 7 bases. V trimming: 3 bases; J trimming: 10 bases; junction bases outside the gene matches: 14. CDR1 is DFQATT and CDR2 is SNEGSKA in the germline V gene (reference sequence). This CDR3 is built from 14 residues. CDR3 sequence: CSASPGGGDIRAFF. DNA for the CDR3: TGCAGTGCTAGCCCAGGGGGGGGCGATATTCGAGCTTTCTTT.

The rearrangement links TRBV25-1 to TRBJ2-5; 7 bases line up with TRBD1. The CDR3 totals 15 residues. The germline V gene encodes CDR1 MGHDK and CDR2 SYGVNS. J was trimmed by 3 bases and V by 2 bases; bases with no gene match: 6. The CDR3 reads CASSERGQREETQYF. The CDR3, as DNA: TGTGCCAGCAGTGAACGGGGACAGCGTGAAGAGACCCAGTACTTC.

This clonotype has ten or more counts. V and J are TRBV20-1 and TRBJ2-5; D perhaps matches TRBD2 (6 bases). Germline V gene sequence: CDR1 DFQATT, CDR2 SNEGSKA (reference sequence). V shed 2 bases and J shed 1 base, with 8 bases lying between them. The CDR3 is made up of 13 amino acids. The DNA for the CDR3 is TGCAGTGCTAGATGGGAGGCCCAAGAGACCCAGTACTTC. Protein: CSARWEAQETQYF.

This clonotype was counted between two and nine times. This chain links TRBV10-3 with TRBJ1-6, with 10 bases identical to TRBD1. The V gene's germline CDR1 is ENHRY and CDR2 SYGVKD. Unmatched junction bases numbered 7, after V lost 10 bases and J lost 4 bases. The CDR3 spans 15 residues. CDR3 residues: CASTPGQGYNSPLHF. CDR3 DNA sequence: TGTGCCAGCACTCCGGGACAGGGGTATAATTCACCCCTCCACTTT.

This clonotype was recorded at least ten times. The V gene is TRBV29-1, the J gene TRBJ2-7; 8 bases align to TRBD2. Germline CDR1 SQVTM, CDR2 ANQGSEA. CDR3 size: 14 residues. V shed 2 bases and J 6 bases; nucleotides not matched to a gene: 9. Written as DNA, the CDR3 is TGCAGCGTTGAAACGTACGACGGGGGGGGCGAGCAGTACTTC. Translating gives CSVETYDGGGEQYF.

Ten or more counts support this clonotype. V usage is TRBV10-3 and J usage is TRBJ2-7; 8 nucleotides agree with TRBD1. The V gene end was trimmed by 10 bases and the J gene end by 2 bases; junction bases not matched to a gene: 13. The CDR3 length is 15 residues. In germline, CDR1 is ENHRY, CDR2 SYGVKD. For the CDR3, the DNA is TGTGCCACCAGCCTCCCCGGACAGGGCACCTACGAGCAGTACTTC. Its translation: CATSLPGQGTYEQYF.